The source of this TCR beta chain is a study of blood T cells in healthy people across ages. Isolation of PBMCs gave at least 6 million cells per sample. A second 7 to 11 cycle PCR used barcoded and J-beta primers. TCRdb analysed the 5' RACE reads with MiXCR anew, one entry per CDR3 protein. In the table there are over 600,000 distinct CDR3 sequences, less than 60% of which are singletons. The receptor's source is an elderly man in good health. Sequences were obtained from blood.

CDR3 residues: CAWSIRAAEQFF. The DNA for the CDR3 is TGTGCCTGGAGTATCAGGGCGGCAGAGCAGTTCTTC. The chain joins TRBV30 to TRBJ2-1, with D possibly matching TRBD1 (5 bases). The CDR3 contains 12 residues. V lost 2 bases and J 10 bases, leaving 12 bases between the germline ends. The germline V gene encodes CDR1 GTSNPN and CDR2 SVGIG (reference sequence).